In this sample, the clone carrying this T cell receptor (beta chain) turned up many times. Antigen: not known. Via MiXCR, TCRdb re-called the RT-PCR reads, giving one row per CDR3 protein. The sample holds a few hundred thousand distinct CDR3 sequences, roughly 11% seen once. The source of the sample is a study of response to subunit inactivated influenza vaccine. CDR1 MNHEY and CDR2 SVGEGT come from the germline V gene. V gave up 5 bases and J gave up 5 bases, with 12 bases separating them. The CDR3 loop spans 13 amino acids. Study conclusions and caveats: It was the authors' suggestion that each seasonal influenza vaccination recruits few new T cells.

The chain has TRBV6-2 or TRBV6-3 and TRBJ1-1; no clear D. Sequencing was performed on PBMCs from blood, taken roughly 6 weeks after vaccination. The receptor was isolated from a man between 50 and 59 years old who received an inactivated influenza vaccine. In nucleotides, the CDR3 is TGTGCCAGCAGTAGGGCAGTTTCGACTGAAGCTTTCTTT. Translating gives CASSRAVSTEAFF.